This is a list of T cell receptor beta chains from one sample in a study of cytomegalovirus exposure and HLA in healthy donors. Assay: immunoSEQ multiplex PCR; the TCRdb copy retains only in-frame clones and omits some. The table records 100,000 or so clones, roughly 80% of them present only once. Sequencing was carried out using PBMCs. The receptors were gathered from a woman aged 40 to 50 in good health and CMV-seropositive. The CDR3 runs from the conserved cysteine through the conserved F or W. A D gene is named only where the DNA matches it firmly. Clone size appears in some rows only: once, few, many, or a class for an expanded clone.

j_gene: TRBJ2-2
v_gene: TRBV5-1
d_gene: TRBD1
abundance: few
CDR3nt: TGCGCCAGCAGTCTAGACAGGGGATACGCCGGGGAGCTGTTTTTT
CDR3aa: CASSLDRGYAGELFF

j_gene: TRBJ1-5
v_gene: TRBV6-6
d_gene: TRBD1
abundance: NA
CDR3nt: TGTGCCAGCAGTTACAGGACAGGGGGCGATCAGCCCCAGCATTTT
CDR3aa: CASSYRTGGDQPQHF

j_gene: TRBJ1-1
v_gene: TRBV29-1
d_gene: TRBD1
abundance: few
CDR3nt: TGCAGCGTTGGGGGAAGGGGGCGAAACACTGAAGCTTTCTTT
CDR3aa: CSVGGRGRNTEAFF

j_gene: TRBJ2-5
v_gene: TRBV6-1
d_gene: TRBD2
abundance: NA
CDR3nt: TGTGCCAGCAGAGTGACTAGCGCTATACAAGAGACCCAGTACTTC
CDR3aa: CASRVTSAIQETQYF

j_gene: TRBJ1-4
v_gene: TRBV5-4
d_gene: NA
abundance: NA
CDR3nt: TGTGCCAGCAGCTTTGATGGTCAGGTTGCAACTAATGAAAAACTGTTTTTT
CDR3aa: CASSFDGQVATNEKLFF

j_gene: TRBJ1-2
v_gene: TRBV4-1
d_gene: NA
abundance: NA
CDR3nt: TGCGCCAGCAGCCAAGACAGGGGTAGCTATGGCTACACCTTC
CDR3aa: CASSQDRGSYGYTF

j_gene: TRBJ2-7
v_gene: TRBV19
d_gene: NA
abundance: few
CDR3nt: TGTGCCACTAACGACAGGTCCTCCTACGAGCAGTACTTC
CDR3aa: CATNDRSSYEQYF

j_gene: TRBJ2-2
v_gene: TRBV6-4
d_gene: TRBD2
abundance: once
CDR3nt: TGTGCCAGCAGCCTGACTAGCGAGGCCGGGGAGCTGTTTTTT
CDR3aa: CASSLTSEAGELFF

j_gene: TRBJ2-1
v_gene: TRBV5-5
d_gene: TRBD2
abundance: NA
CDR3nt: TGTGCCAGCAGCTTGACTAGCGGGATCTCCTACAATGAGCAGTTCTTC
CDR3aa: CASSLTSGISYNEQFF

j_gene: TRBJ1-1
v_gene: TRBV11-3
d_gene: NA
abundance: NA
CDR3nt: TGTGCCAGCAGCTTAGACAGGGACACTGAAGCTTTCTTT
CDR3aa: CASSLDRDTEAFF

j_gene: TRBJ2-3
v_gene: TRBV9
d_gene: TRBD2
abundance: NA
CDR3nt: TGTGCCAGCAGCCCTCCACTAGCGCGTGCCCCGGGTACGCAGTATTTT
CDR3aa: CASSPPLARAPGTQYF

j_gene: TRBJ2-1
v_gene: TRBV14
d_gene: NA
abundance: NA
CDR3nt: TGTGCCAGCAGCCAAGAAGGAGGGGTTCAGTACAATGAGCAGTTCTTC
CDR3aa: CASSQEGGVQYNEQFF

j_gene: TRBJ2-3
v_gene: TRBV7-3
d_gene: TRBD2
abundance: NA
CDR3nt: TGTGCCAGCAGCTTACTTGCTAGCGGGAGGGATACGCAGTATTTT
CDR3aa: CASSLLASGRDTQYF

j_gene: TRBJ1-5
v_gene: TRBV21-1
d_gene: NA
abundance: few
CDR3nt: TGTGCCAGCAGCACGGAACCGGGACAGGGGTCGCAGCCCCAGCATTTT
CDR3aa: CASSTEPGQGSQPQHF

j_gene: TRBJ2-2
v_gene: TRBV10-2
d_gene: NA
abundance: NA
CDR3nt: TGCGCCAGCAGTGATAGAGAAGCGTCAGGGTTCCTAGCGCCCAACACCGGGGAGCTGTTTTTT
CDR3aa: CASSDREASGFLAPNTGELFF

j_gene: TRBJ2-1
v_gene: TRBV9
d_gene: NA
abundance: NA
CDR3nt: TGTGCCAGCAGCGTAGATGGTCAGCGCAATGAGCAGTTCTTC
CDR3aa: CASSVDGQRNEQFF

j_gene: TRBJ2-3
v_gene: TRBV6-6
d_gene: TRBD2
abundance: NA
CDR3nt: TGTGCCAGCGAATTAGCGGGAAGCTCTAGCACAGATACGCAGTATTTT
CDR3aa: CASELAGSSSTDTQYF

j_gene: TRBJ2-3
v_gene: TRBV11-3
d_gene: NA
abundance: NA
CDR3nt: TGTGCCAGCAGCTCCAATCGGCGGACTGAATCCACAGATACGCAGTATTTT
CDR3aa: CASSSNRRTESTDTQYF

j_gene: TRBJ2-6
v_gene: TRBV5-1
d_gene: NA
abundance: NA
CDR3nt: TGCGCCAGCAGCACAGACACCTCCTCTGGGGCCAACGTCCTGACTTTC
CDR3aa: CASSTDTSSGANVLTF

j_gene: TRBJ1-2
v_gene: TRBV18
d_gene: TRBD1
abundance: NA
CDR3nt: TGTGCCAGCTCAACGGGACAGGGAAGTACCGCTTACTATGGCTACACCTTC
CDR3aa: CASSTGQGSTAYYGYTF

j_gene: TRBJ1-1
v_gene: TRBV18
d_gene: NA
abundance: NA
CDR3nt: TGTGCCAGCTCACCATCGTTGGACAGCAACACTGAAGCTTTCTTT
CDR3aa: CASSPSLDSNTEAFF

j_gene: TRBJ1-5
v_gene: TRBV19
d_gene: NA
abundance: NA
CDR3nt: TGTGCCAGCCGTGGAGGGGCCCAGCATTTT
CDR3aa: CASRGGAQHF

j_gene: TRBJ2-4
v_gene: TRBV11-2
d_gene: NA
abundance: NA
CDR3nt: TGTGCCAGCAGCTTAGGGGGAGGTGGGGCCAAAAACATTCAGTACTTC
CDR3aa: CASSLGGGGAKNIQYF

j_gene: TRBJ2-7
v_gene: TRBV27
d_gene: TRBD1
abundance: NA
CDR3nt: TGTGCCAGCAGTTTTAGAGCCGGCGGACAGGGGGATGGCGAGCAGTACTTC
CDR3aa: CASSFRAGGQGDGEQYF

j_gene: TRBJ2-3
v_gene: TRBV28
d_gene: NA
abundance: NA
CDR3nt: TGTGCCAGCCCATTTAGTGGAGGATACACAGATACGCAGTATTTT
CDR3aa: CASPFSGGYTDTQYF

j_gene: TRBJ2-2
v_gene: TRBV7-2
d_gene: TRBD2
abundance: NA
CDR3nt: TGTGCCAGCAGCTCCTCCCGTAGCGGGACCTCCGGGGAGCTGTTTTTT
CDR3aa: CASSSSRSGTSGELFF

j_gene: TRBJ2-5
v_gene: TRBV7-6
d_gene: NA
abundance: NA
CDR3nt: TGTGCCAGCAGCGGTCTTAGAGAAGAGACCCAGTACTTC
CDR3aa: CASSGLREETQYF

j_gene: TRBJ2-7
v_gene: TRBV28
d_gene: TRBD2
abundance: NA
CDR3nt: TGTGCCAGCAGTTACCGACCCGGAGCGGGAGACTACGAGCAGTACTTC
CDR3aa: CASSYRPGAGDYEQYF

j_gene: TRBJ2-5
v_gene: TRBV5-1
d_gene: NA
abundance: NA
CDR3nt: TGCGCCAGCAGCTCACAAGAGACCCAGTACTTC
CDR3aa: CASSSQETQYF

j_gene: TRBJ2-1
v_gene: TRBV6-5
d_gene: NA
abundance: NA
CDR3nt: TGTGCCAGCACCCCCAGCAGGGTTGGTTATAATGAGCAGTTCTTC
CDR3aa: CASTPSRVGYNEQFF

j_gene: TRBJ1-1
v_gene: TRBV7-2
d_gene: NA
abundance: NA
CDR3nt: TGTGCCAGCAGCTTCCGCGAGGTATCCACTGAAGCTTTCTTT
CDR3aa: CASSFREVSTEAFF

j_gene: TRBJ1-5
v_gene: TRBV9
d_gene: NA
abundance: NA
CDR3nt: TGTGCCAGCAGCGTCCTTTACAGGGTTGTAAGCAATCAGCCCCAGCATTTT
CDR3aa: CASSVLYRVVSNQPQHF

j_gene: TRBJ1-1
v_gene: TRBV6-5
d_gene: NA
abundance: NA
CDR3nt: TGTGCCAGCAGTTCCACCGCAAACATGAACACTGAAGCTTTCTTT
CDR3aa: CASSSTANMNTEAFF

j_gene: TRBJ2-6
v_gene: TRBV28
d_gene: NA
abundance: NA
CDR3nt: TGTGCCAGCACGCGTTTTGGGGCCAACGTCCTGACTTTC
CDR3aa: CASTRFGANVLTF

j_gene: TRBJ2-1
v_gene: TRBV14
d_gene: NA
abundance: NA
CDR3nt: TGTGCCAGCAGCCAAGAATACGGCAATGAGCAGTTCTTC
CDR3aa: CASSQEYGNEQFF

j_gene: TRBJ1-6
v_gene: TRBV4-2
d_gene: NA
abundance: NA
CDR3nt: TGTGCCAGCAGCCAAGCACAGGCGTTCTGGGATTCACCCCTCCACTTT
CDR3aa: CASSQAQAFWDSPLHF

j_gene: TRBJ2-1
v_gene: TRBV11-2
d_gene: NA
abundance: NA
CDR3nt: TGTGCCAGCAGCTTAGGGGGGGATGAGCAGTTCTTC
CDR3aa: CASSLGGDEQFF

j_gene: TRBJ1-3
v_gene: TRBV6-1
d_gene: NA
abundance: NA
CDR3nt: TGTGGAGCTCAGGAACCCTCTGGAAACACCATATATTTT
CDR3aa: CGAQEPSGNTIYF

j_gene: TRBJ2-4
v_gene: TRBV5-4
d_gene: NA
abundance: NA
CDR3nt: TGTGCCAGCAGCGGGCTCAGTCGTCAGTACTTC
CDR3aa: CASSGLSRQYF

j_gene: TRBJ2-3
v_gene: TRBV7-9
d_gene: TRBD2
abundance: NA
CDR3nt: TGTGCCTGCGCGGCGGGAGGGCCTCTAAGCACAGATACGCAGTATTTT
CDR3aa: CACAAGGPLSTDTQYF

j_gene: TRBJ2-7
v_gene: TRBV6-5
d_gene: NA
abundance: NA
CDR3nt: TGTGCCAGCAGTTTCTCATACTATAGCTCCTACGAGCAGTACTTC
CDR3aa: CASSFSYYSSYEQYF

j_gene: TRBJ1-2
v_gene: TRBV18
d_gene: TRBD1
abundance: once
CDR3nt: TGTGCCAGCTCACCAGGACAGGGACCGAACTATGGCTACACCTTC
CDR3aa: CASSPGQGPNYGYTF

j_gene: TRBJ1-1
v_gene: TRBV4-1
d_gene: NA
abundance: NA
CDR3nt: TGCGCCAGCAGCCAAGATTGGGGGGGTCTGACTGAAGCTTTCTTT
CDR3aa: CASSQDWGGLTEAFF

j_gene: TRBJ2-3
v_gene: TRBV18
d_gene: NA
abundance: NA
CDR3nt: TGTGCCAGCTCTTACTCGAGAGATACGCAGTATTTT
CDR3aa: CASSYSRDTQYF

j_gene: TRBJ2-2
v_gene: TRBV7-8
d_gene: TRBD1
abundance: NA
CDR3nt: TGTGCCAGCAGCGCGTACAGGGGGACCGGGGAGCTGTTTTTT
CDR3aa: CASSAYRGTGELFF

j_gene: TRBJ2-7
v_gene: TRBV7-9
d_gene: TRBD1
abundance: few
CDR3nt: TGTGCCAGCAGCAATACAGGGGGTAGCTCCTACGAGCAGTACTTC
CDR3aa: CASSNTGGSSYEQYF

j_gene: TRBJ1-6
v_gene: TRBV19
d_gene: NA
abundance: NA
CDR3nt: TGTGCCAGTACCATCTCGGGGTCACCCCTCCACTTT
CDR3aa: CASTISGSPLHF

j_gene: TRBJ1-2
v_gene: TRBV7-8
d_gene: NA
abundance: few
CDR3nt: TGTGCCAGCAGCTTAGCGGGGAGTGGTGGCTACACCTTC
CDR3aa: CASSLAGSGGYTF

j_gene: TRBJ2-7
v_gene: TRBV7-9
d_gene: TRBD2
abundance: few
CDR3nt: TGTGCCAGCAGCTTACTCAGCGGGACCTACGAGCAGTACTTC
CDR3aa: CASSLLSGTYEQYF

j_gene: TRBJ2-3
v_gene: TRBV28
d_gene: TRBD2
abundance: NA
CDR3nt: TGTGCCAGCAGTTCTTCCGGACTAGCGGGAGCACCAGATACGCAGTATTTT
CDR3aa: CASSSSGLAGAPDTQYF

j_gene: TRBJ1-4
v_gene: TRBV7-2
d_gene: TRBD1
abundance: NA
CDR3nt: TGTGCCAGCAGCCCAGACAGGGGGAATGAAAAACTGTTTTTT
CDR3aa: CASSPDRGNEKLFF

j_gene: TRBJ1-1
v_gene: TRBV7-2
d_gene: NA
abundance: NA
CDR3nt: TGTGCCAGCAGCCTACAGGGAAGTGGGACTGAAGCTTTCTTT
CDR3aa: CASSLQGSGTEAFF

j_gene: TRBJ2-3
v_gene: TRBV5-1
d_gene: NA
abundance: NA
CDR3nt: TGCGCCAGCAGCTTGGAAACGGCGGGACTTACGCAGTATTTT
CDR3aa: CASSLETAGLTQYF